In its sample, the clone carrying this TCR beta chain was seen many times. Its specificity is unknown. At one of its ends the junction is not consistent with the germline gene, which may arise from a read error. TCRdb ran MiXCR on the 5' RACE reads and lists one entry per CDR3 protein. The sample has about 430,000 distinct CDR3 sequences, roughly 18% seen once. This CDR3 is 15 amino acids long. Germline values: CDR1 MNHEY, CDR2 SMNVEV (reference sequence). The data were obtained in a study of identical twins. Study outcomes and limitations: Alpha sequences that were out-of-frame and twin-shared showed an excess of low generation probability.

Input material: naive T cells sorted from blood. V gene TRBV27 combines with J gene TRBJ2-7, with 8 nucleotides matching TRBD2. This clonotype was obtained from a man between 50 and 59 years old in good health. The CDR3 protein is CASTLGSGSTYEQYF. The CDR3 region has the DNA TGTGCCAGCACTTTAGGAAGCGGGAGCACCTACGAGCAGTACTTC.